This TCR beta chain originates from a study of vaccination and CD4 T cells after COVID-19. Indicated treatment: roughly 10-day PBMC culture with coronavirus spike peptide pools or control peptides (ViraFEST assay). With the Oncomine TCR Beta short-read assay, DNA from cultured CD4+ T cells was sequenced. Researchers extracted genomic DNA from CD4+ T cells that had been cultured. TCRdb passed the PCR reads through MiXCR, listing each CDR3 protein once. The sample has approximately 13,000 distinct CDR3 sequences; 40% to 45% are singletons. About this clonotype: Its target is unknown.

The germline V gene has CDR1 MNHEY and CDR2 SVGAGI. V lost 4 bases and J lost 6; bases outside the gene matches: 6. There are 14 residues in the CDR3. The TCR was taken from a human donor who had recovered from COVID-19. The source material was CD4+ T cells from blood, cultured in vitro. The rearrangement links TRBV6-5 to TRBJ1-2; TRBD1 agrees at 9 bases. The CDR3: CASSSHRGQDGYTF. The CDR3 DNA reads TGTGCCAGCAGTTCACACAGGGGGCAGGATGGCTACACCTTC.